This T cell receptor (beta chain) was recovered during a study of cytomegalovirus exposure and HLA in healthy donors. The protocol was immunoSEQ multiplex PCR, while the TCRdb copy is restricted to in-frame clones and leaves out a portion. The table has some 200,000 clones, around 80% seen once. In regard to this clone: Its target is not known.

Separate from the 666-subject first cohort, the 120-subject validation cohort was the one that the donors belonged to. Findings of the study overall: Investigators reported 150 to 200 TCR beta chains as tied to cytomegalovirus. The tendency of first-cohort TCR clusters to co-occur in the roughly 130 validation repertoires emerged from a later analysis. Rarity characterized most TCR sequences, yet some public TCRs appeared in many donors.

Germline-derived CDR1 and CDR2 are MDHEN and SYDVKM. Deletions cut 8 bases from V and 8 bases from J, with 18 bases between. CDR3 size: 13 residues. The chain is built from TRBV28 and TRBJ1-2, with D tentatively TRBD1 (5 bases). The sequencing input was PBMCs. The clonotype originates from a woman under 40 in good health and CMV-seropositive. Here the CDR3 reads CASGPTGSDGYTF. The CDR3 bases are TGTGCCAGCGGACCCACAGGTTCCGACGGCTACACCTTC.